This T cell receptor (beta chain) was identified in a study of response to subunit inactivated influenza vaccine. MiXCR, run by TCRdb on the RT-PCR reads, gives a single entry per CDR3 protein. The profile covers over 450,000 distinct CDR3 sequences, with 10% to 15% appearing a single time and about an eighth taken by the ten largest. A note on this clonotype: Its matching antigen is unknown.

V was trimmed by 3 bases and J by 0 bases, leaving 12 bases between them. CDR1 is SGHRS, CDR2 YFSETQ, per germline. The CDR3 contains 15 residues. General study points: Each seasonal influenza vaccination, the authors suggested, recruits few new T cells.

The source is a man aged 45 to 65 who received an inactivated influenza vaccine. The sequences come from PBMCs from blood, collected about 6 weeks after vaccination. The rearrangement uses TRBV5-1 and TRBJ1-1; D is possibly TRBD1 (6 bases). The CDR3 is CASSSGGQMNTEAFF. Written as DNA, the CDR3 is TGCGCCAGCAGCTCGGGGGGACAAATGAACACTGAAGCTTTCTTT. The whole variable domain, remainder taken from reference TRBV5-1 and TRBJ1-1, is KAGVTQTPRYLIKTRGQQVTLSCSPISGHRSVSWYQQTPGQGLQFLFEYFSETQRNKGNFPGRFSGRQFSNSRSEMNVSTLELGDSALYLCASSSGGQMNTEAFFGQGTRLTVV.